This is a list of T cell receptor beta chains from one sample in a study of persistence of HIV-infected CD4 T cells. The protocol was immunoSEQ multiplex PCR, while the TCRdb copy is restricted to in-frame clones and leaves out a portion. The sample consists of over 60,000 clones, about 69% of them appearing once. The antigens these receptors bind are not known. Sequencing was performed on CD4+ T cells sorted from PBMCs after approximately 19-hour stimulation, taken from a patient who received antiretroviral therapy. The origin of the receptors is an adult man with HIV who was CMV-seropositive. Both conserved end residues are part of each CDR3. D genes are given only for firm matches. Size is omitted from some rows. Given values are once, few, many or a class for expanded clones.

TGCGCCAGCAGGACCGGGACGGATTACAATGAGCAGTTCTTC,CASRTGTDYNEQFF,TRBV5-1,TRBJ2-1,NA,once
TGTGCCAGCAGTTACGACAGGGGATCTGGAAACACCATATATTTT,CASSYDRGSGNTIYF,TRBV6-5,TRBJ1-3,TRBD1,NA
TGTGCCAGCAGCTTAAGGGGAGGAGACTCTGGAAACACCATATATTTT,CASSLRGGDSGNTIYF,TRBV7-8,TRBJ1-3,NA,NA
TGCGCCAGCAGCCCGGGATTTGGCACAGATACGCAGTATTTT,CASSPGFGTDTQYF,TRBV5-1,TRBJ2-3,NA,few
TGTGCCAGCAGCTTAGACCCCACCGGGGAGCTGTTTTTT,CASSLDPTGELFF,TRBV11-3,TRBJ2-2,NA,NA
TGTGCCAGCAGCTTGAGGGGAGACAGGCGTAGTGAAAAACTGTTTTTT,CASSLRGDRRSEKLFF,TRBV5-5,TRBJ1-4,NA,once
TGTGCCAGCAGCTGGGGGTACATGAACACTGAAGCTTTCTTT,CASSWGYMNTEAFF,TRBV7-8,TRBJ1-1,NA,few
TGTGCCACCAGTGATGGGACCGTCTATGGCTACACCTTC,CATSDGTVYGYTF,TRBV24-1,TRBJ1-2,NA,few
TGTGCCAGCAGCGCTAGTCGGACAGTCTTGAGCAATCAGCCCCAGCATTTT,CASSASRTVLSNQPQHF,TRBV2,TRBJ1-5,NA,NA
TGCGCCAGCAGCCCGGGACGGACCCTCGTAAGCTACACCTTC,CASSPGRTLVSYTF,TRBV4-1,TRBJ1-2,NA,NA
TGTGCCAGCAGGCTCGGGAGGGAATCCTACGAGCAGTACTTC,CASRLGRESYEQYF,TRBV14,TRBJ2-7,TRBD2,NA
TGTGCCACCAGTCCCTCGGGGACAACGTTTTTCAATGAGCAGTTCTTC,CATSPSGTTFFNEQFF,TRBV24-1,TRBJ2-1,NA,NA
TGTGCCAGCAGCCCCCAGGGGATGTTCACAGATACGCAGTATTTT,CASSPQGMFTDTQYF,TRBV3-1/TRBV3-2,TRBJ2-3,NA,once
TGTGCCAGCAGCCCCTCGGGGGACAGGACCTATGGCTACACCTTC,CASSPSGDRTYGYTF,TRBV3-1/TRBV3-2,TRBJ1-2,TRBD1,NA
TGTGCCAGCAGCTTAGCGAAGATAGGAGAGAACACCGGGGAGCTGTTTTTT,CASSLAKIGENTGELFF,TRBV11-1,TRBJ2-2,NA,NA
TGTGCCAGCAGTTTGACCGGTGGTGAGCAGTTCTTC,CASSLTGGEQFF,TRBV12-3/TRBV12-4,TRBJ2-1,NA,NA